Presented here are 2 T cell receptor beta chains from one specimen sequenced in a study of memory CD4+ T cells and cytomegalovirus serostatus. Clones were sequenced by immunoSEQ multiplex PCR, and TCRdb holds only the in-frame ones, with some missing. The sample holds tens of thousands of clones, under 90% seen once. The sort gate was single viable CD3+CD4+CD8-CD45RO+ cells for memory CD4+ T cells. The sample consisted of memory CD4+ T cells from blood. The source of these receptors is an adult in good health and CMV-seronegative.

V usage is TRBV4-1 and J usage is TRBJ1-2; TRBD1 might be the D (6 bases). Germline assignment: CDR1 MGHRA and CDR2 YSYEKL. The CDR3 contains 16 residues. Between the trimmed V and J ends, which lost 0 bases and 2 bases, there was a span of 13 bases. The CDR3 is CASSQEGAGVNYGYTF. In DNA form, the CDR3 reads TGCGCCAGCAGCCAAGAGGGGGCAGGGGTAAACTATGGCTACACCTTC.

V is TRBV5-1 and J is TRBJ2-1, with D perhaps matching TRBD1 (6 bases). V lost 3 bases and J lost 3, with 16 bases in between. There are 16 residues in the CDR3. Germline loops: CDR1 SGHRS, CDR2 YFSETQ. CDR3 sequence (DNA): TGCGCCAGCAGCTACACGACTCGGGACAACTACAATGAGCAGTTCTTC. It codes for CASSYTTRDNYNEQFF.